The clone carrying this TCR beta chain was detected only a few times. Its antigen is not known. The data belong to a study of T cell responses to AZD1222 COVID-19 vaccine. Regarding the study as a whole: Only 5 to 7 individuals given AZD1222 were seropositive at baseline.

Method: immunoSEQ multiplex PCR; TCRdb's copy keeps in-frame clones and lacks some. The data show 95,000 to 150,000 clones, with about 90% seen just once and more than 9% held by the top ten. The CDR3 has 12 amino acids. CDR1 GTSNPN and CDR2 SVGIG come from the germline V gene (reference sequence). The V end was cut by 5 bases, the J end by 7 bases, with 12 bases between. This clonotype originated in an adult in good health. The chain carries TRBV30 and TRBJ2-1, with D perhaps matching TRBD1 or TRBD2 (6 bases each). The sequences come from peripheral blood, collected on day 0 of AZD1222 vaccination. CDR3 nucleotide sequence: TGTGCCTGGGAGGGGGGAGGTAATGAGCAGTTCTTC. It specifies CAWEGGGNEQFF.